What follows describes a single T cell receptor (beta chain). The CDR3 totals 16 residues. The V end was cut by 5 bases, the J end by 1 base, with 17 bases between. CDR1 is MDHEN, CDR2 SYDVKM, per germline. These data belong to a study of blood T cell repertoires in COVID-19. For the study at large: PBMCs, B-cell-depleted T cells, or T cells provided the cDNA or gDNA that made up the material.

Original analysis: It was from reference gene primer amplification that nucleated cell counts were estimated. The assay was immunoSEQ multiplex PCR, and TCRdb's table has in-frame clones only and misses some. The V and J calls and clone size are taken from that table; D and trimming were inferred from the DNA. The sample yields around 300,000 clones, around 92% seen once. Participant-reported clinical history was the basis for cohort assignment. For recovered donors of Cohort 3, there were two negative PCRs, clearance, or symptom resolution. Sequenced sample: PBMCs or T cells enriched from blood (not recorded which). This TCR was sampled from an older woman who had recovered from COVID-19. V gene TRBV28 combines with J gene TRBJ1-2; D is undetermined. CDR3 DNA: TGTGCCAGCAGTCCCCCTTGGGAGGGCCTTAACTATGGCTACACCTTC. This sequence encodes CASSPPWEGLNYGYTF.